This T cell receptor beta chain was documented in a study of T cells in Graves' hyperthyroidism and ophthalmopathy (dated by TCRdb to the late 2010s). With respect to the entire study: Peripheral blood samples were taken at the time of initial diagnosis, prior to any treatment. An independent validation cohort of 18 to 20 hyperthyroidism patients and 17 patients who later progressed to ophthalmopathy tested prospective prediction of ophthalmopathy. The study also compared thyroid tissue and blood T-cell repertoires from roughly six Graves' hyperthyroidism patients. The paper reports TCR Vbeta CDR3 sequencing of approximately 130 peripheral blood samples: approximately 41 ophthalmopathy, under 80 hyperthyroidism and around 17 progressor patients. After blood sampling, hyperthyroidism patients were treated with methimazole at a starting dose of 30 mg daily, and ophthalmopathy patients were treated with high-dose intravenous methylprednisolone. To identify distinguishing TCR V-J signatures, a discovery cohort of about a hundred patients was used, comprising 43 with Graves' ophthalmopathy and some 60 with stable Graves' hyperthyroidism. The roughly 100 discovery patients were randomly divided into training and test sets at a 7:3 ratio.

Study-wide conclusions, independent of this receptor: During validation, the model predicted progression to ophthalmopathy a median of approximately 6 months ahead of onset, with almost 71% sensitivity and 72.22% specificity. Sample size was not statistically predetermined, and investigators were not blinded to group allocation. Most expanded thyroid clonotypes (frequency above 0.001) were also detected in blood, a finding suggesting that blood repertoires may reflect thyroid immune responses. A 13 V-J signature model separated ophthalmopathy from stable hyperthyroidism, with 87.88% sensitivity and 81% to 82% specificity in cross-validation and 80%/75% in testing.

Graves' hyperthyroidism was defined as stable when no progression to ophthalmopathy occurred over 18 months of follow-up. Hyperthyroidism patients were newly diagnosed, with disease duration under 2 months, and aged 18 to 65 years. The study excluded patients with uncontrolled infections, other autoimmune diseases, pregnancy or lactation. Diagnoses relied on clinical symptoms, serum thyroxine and TRAb, thyroid ultrasound and orbital computed tomography. PBMCs were isolated from approximately 10 ml of fresh peripheral blood by Ficoll-Paque density gradient centrifugation. Trizol reagent was used to extract total RNA, and RNA quality was then checked on an Agilent 2100 Bioanalyzer. The germline V gene yields MDHEN for CDR1 and SYDVKM for CDR2. The CDR3 runs 14 amino acids, cysteine and phenylalanine included. CDR3 DNA is the only sequence kept; it has 42 bases, read in frame from the first base. V is pruned by 6 bases and J by 2 bases, leaving 6 bases of the junction without a gene match.

The TCR beta CDR3 regions were amplified from RNA transcripts. The TCR CDR3 was subjected to a first round of RT-PCR using the HTBI primer set and the Qiagen OneStep RT-PCR kit. Libraries were constructed in a second round of multiplex PCR, after which size selection and purification were performed. The libraries were sequenced on an Illumina HiSeq2000 using paired-end 100 bp reads. In the source study's methods: SOAPnuke was used to process the raw data, with reads discarded if the reads contained adapters or uncalled bases, had a mean Phred below 15, or lacked an exact constant-primer or identifier match. High-quality paired reads were merged using COPE v1.2.5, and each unique nucleotide sequence was defined as a clonotype. Clonotypes were aligned to IMGT TRBV, TRBD and TRBJ reference segments using MiTCR v1.1. The analysis was restricted to V-J combinations with a frequency above 0.0001, which together covered just over 99% of the repertoires. The TCS score was defined as F50 (clonal expansion) divided by E x V (chaos), with BLOSUM62-based TCRdist calculated between CDR3 peptides within each V-J. Welch's t-statistics and random forest reduced 514 V-J features to some 14, which were used in a naive Bayes classifier (R e1071). The raw public reads went through TCRdb reprocessing: fastp at Q25, MiXCR clone calling, in-frame beta chains kept. Rows with a matching CDR3 protein are joined into one entry that keeps the most common DNA and genes. These V and J calls originate from TCRdb's pipeline instead of the authors' own analysis. In all, the sample holds roughly 420,000 distinct CDR3 sequences, and roughly an eighth of those were seen once. About 5% of the sample belongs to the ten largest clones.

There are many counts of this clonotype. Its antigen is still unknown. No base qualities exist here, and no much larger clone lies one base off it. Recombination joined TRBV28 with TRBJ2-5, with 7 bases aligning to TRBD1. The receptor was isolated from a woman aged 18-29 years with Graves' hyperthyroidism. Material for sequencing was blood. The DNA sequence is given as TGTGCCAGCAGCCCTCACAGGGGTCAAGAGACCCAGTACTTC. It is translated as CASSPHRGQETQYF. Supplemented by the reference TRBV28 and TRBJ2-5 proteins around the CDR3, the complete variable domain is DVKVTQSSRYLVKRTGEKVFLECVQDMDHENMFWYRQDPGLGLRLIYFSYDVKMKEKGDIPEGYSVSREKKERFSLILESASTNQTSMYLCASSPHRGQETQYFGPGTRLLVL.